The T cell receptor beta chain under discussion was sequenced for a study of blood T cell repertoires in COVID-19. In the study overall: Specimens from acute and convalescent COVID-19 originated in the United States, Italy and Spain. PBMCs, B-cell-depleted T cells, or T cells provided the cDNA or gDNA that made up the material.

Authors' data handling: Nucleated cell number was recorded as an estimate derived from reference gene primer amplification. Data came from immunoSEQ multiplex PCR; TCRdb stores just in-frame clones and leaves some out. For V, J and clone size, that table is used; D and trimming come from the DNA. The data contain around 200,000 clones, approximately 80% of them singletons. V dropped 5 bases and J dropped 2; count of bases not matched to a gene: 6. Germline loops: CDR1 SGHAT, CDR2 FQNNGV. The CDR3 loop spans 16 amino acids. The material sequenced was peripheral blood. This clonotype was obtained from a human donor in a cohort sampled during active COVID-19. The V and J genes are TRBV11-2 and TRBJ2-6; 7 nucleotides agree with TRBD2. CDR3 loop: CASSRSGGTGANVLTF. CDR3 nucleotide sequence: TGTGCCAGCAGCAGATCGGGAGGAACTGGGGCCAACGTCCTGACTTTC. Together with reference TRBV11-2 and TRBJ2-6, the CDR3 gives the full variable domain: EAGVAQSPRYKIIEKRQSVAFWCNPISGHATLYWYQQILGQGPKLLIQFQNNGVVDDSQLPKDRFSAERLKGVDSTLKIQPAKLEDSAVYLCASSRSGGTGANVLTFGAGSRLTVL.